The clone carrying this TCR beta chain was detected ten times or more. The antigen is undetermined. 5'RACE with 10-nucleotide random UMIs produced the cDNA. TCRdb re-derived calls from the 5' RACE reads in MiXCR, one entry per CDR3 protein. The repertoire holds over 90,000 distinct CDR3 sequences, with approximately 10% as singletons. Germline V gene sequence: CDR1 SGHRS, CDR2 YFSETQ. The CDR3 totals 15 residues. With 0 bases removed from V and 2 bases from J, the gap between germline ends came to 8 bases. This sample stems from a study of neurological immune-mediated disorders. Overall study results and limits: Levels of TCR clonal expansion peaked in HTLV-1-associated myelopathy and reached their lowest in multiple sclerosis, under those of healthy controls. There were no CDR3 amino acid sequences shared by expanded clones across subjects, a result suggesting private repertoires in all groups.

As for time point: longitudinal time-point 3. The study built unsorted libraries from 2 million PBMCs kept at -80 C. Sequenced input: PBMCs. This TCR was recovered from a female donor with HTLV-1-associated myelopathy (HAM/TSP). This rearrangement joins TRBV5-1 to TRBJ2-2, with D unclear. CDR3: CASSLENLNTGELFF. The CDR3 DNA reads TGCGCCAGCAGCTTGGAAAATCTAAACACCGGGGAGCTGTTTTTT.